This T cell receptor (beta chain) was identified in a study of T cells after yellow fever vaccination. Whole-study results and caveats: Faster peaking, at day 5 versus 15, marked a secondary response that was weaker.

Per the germline V gene, CDR1 is SGHTA and CDR2 is FQGNSA. Trimming left V 5 bases short and J 8 bases short, with 15 bases between. This CDR3 has 13 residues. This clonotype occurred many times. Its matching antigen is unknown. Each CDR3 protein is one row after TCRdb ran MiXCR on the 5' RACE reads. The sample holds 250,000 to 400,000 distinct CDR3 sequences, around 4.4% seen once. This sequence originates from a man between 18 and 29 years old who received the YFV17D yellow fever vaccine. Specimen: PBMCs, collected 15 days after the yellow fever booster vaccination. The V gene is TRBV7-2, the J gene TRBJ1-2; D not resolved. The CDR3 coding sequence is TGTGCCAGCAGCCCCCGAGGGCAGCTCGGCTACACCTTC. Protein sequence: CASSPRGQLGYTF.